This passage covers 12 T cell receptor beta chains from one sample sequenced in a study of cytomegalovirus exposure and HLA in healthy donors. PCR employed 60 Vbeta and 13 Jbeta primers. Assay: immunoSEQ multiplex PCR; the TCRdb copy retains only in-frame clones and omits some. The table includes tens of thousands of clones, about 81% detected once. The sample consisted of PBMCs. These receptors were taken from a woman in her thirties or forties in good health and CMV-seropositive.

The genes are TRBV2 and TRBJ1-5; tentatively, D is TRBD1 (6 bases). Germline values: CDR1 SNHLY, CDR2 FYNNEI. The CDR3 extends over 16 amino acids. V lost 1 base, J lost 4 bases, and 14 bases lay in between. The DNA of the CDR3 is TGTGCCAGCAGTGAAGGGGAAGGGGGAATAAATCAGCCCCAGCATTTT. Its protein is CASSEGEGGINQPQHF.

The chain recombines TRBV5-1 with TRBJ1-4, with TRBD1 identical over 8 bases. V shed 4 bases, J shed 7 bases, and the junction held 9 bases outside the gene matches. CDR1 and CDR2 from the germline V gene are SGHRS and YFSETQ. CDR3 length: 15 amino acids. The CDR3: CASSEGQGEVEKLFF. The DNA for the CDR3 is TGCGCCAGCAGCGAAGGACAGGGTGAAGTTGAAAAACTGTTTTTT.

The chain links TRBV28 to TRBJ1-2; maybe TRBD1 (6 bases). Germline CDR1 reads MDHEN; CDR2 reads SYDVKM. This CDR3 has 16 amino acids. Between the trimmed V and J ends, which lost 2 bases and 2 bases, there was a span of 15 bases. The CDR3 nucleotides read TGTGCCAGCAGTTTAGGGACACCGAGAGCCAACTATGGCTACACCTTC. It translates to CASSLGTPRANYGYTF.

The rearrangement joins TRBV28 to TRBJ2-5, with a possible D match to TRBD2 (5 bases). CDR3 length equals 13 residues. Germline loops: CDR1 MDHEN, CDR2 SYDVKM. V lost 10 bases and J lost 2, with 14 bases in between. The CDR3 DNA is TGTGCCACTATAGAGGGCAGACAAGAGACCCAGTACTTC. It encodes CATIEGRQETQYF.

This clone has just a few counts. The chain uses TRBV5-1 and TRBJ2-7; the D gene is possibly TRBD1 (6 bases). Trimming stripped 2 bases from V and 3 bases from J, with 15 bases between. This CDR3 is built from 15 residues. Germline lookup yields CDR1 SGHRS and CDR2 YFSETQ. This CDR3 is CASSLQTGGNYEQYF. CDR3 in DNA: TGCGCCAGCAGCTTACAGACAGGTGGAAACTACGAGCAGTACTTC. The variable domain in full, with the rest retrieved from reference TRBV5-1 and TRBJ2-7, is KAGVTQTPRYLIKTRGQQVTLSCSPISGHRSVSWYQQTPGQGLQFLFEYFSETQRNKGNFPGRFSGRQFSNSRSEMNVSTLELGDSALYLCASSLQTGGNYEQYFGPGTRLTVT.

This chain connects TRBV6-5 to TRBJ2-7; 8 bases line up with TRBD1. V dropped 7 bases and J dropped 4; count of bases not matched to a gene: 6. This CDR3 comprises 13 residues. Germline loops: CDR1 MNHEY, CDR2 SVGAGI. CDR3 in amino acids: CASTTTGEYEQYF. CDR3 nucleotide sequence: TGTGCCAGCACTACGACAGGGGAGTACGAGCAGTACTTC.

The chain is built from TRBV18 and TRBJ2-1; D perhaps matches TRBD2 (5 bases). V lost 2 bases, J lost 5 bases, and 19 bases lay in between. Germline V gene data show CDR1 as KGHSH and CDR2 as LQKENI. The length of the CDR3 is 17 residues. This chain's CDR3 is CASSPTGVRRQDNEQFF. CDR3 in DNA: TGTGCCAGCTCACCAACCGGGGTTCGGAGACAAGACAATGAGCAGTTCTTC.

V is TRBV18 and J is TRBJ1-2; D is unresolved. The CDR3 has 15 amino acids. With 2 bases removed from V and 0 bases from J, the gap between germline ends came to 10 bases. Germline CDR1 is KGHSH and CDR2 is LQKENI. The CDR3 is CASSPTTDTNYGYTF. Written as DNA, the CDR3 is TGTGCCAGCTCACCAACAACCGACACTAACTATGGCTACACCTTC.

The chain couples TRBV5-4 to TRBJ2-5; D is possibly TRBD1 (6 bases). V lost 5 bases and J lost 1, with 12 bases in between. The germline V gene has CDR1 SGHNT and CDR2 YYREEE (reference sequence). There are 14 residues in the CDR3. The CDR3 loop is CASSLQGTQETQYF. In nucleotides, the CDR3 is TGTGCCAGCAGTTTACAGGGAACCCAAGAGACCCAGTACTTC.

The chain combines TRBV19 with TRBJ1-2; D uncertain. CDR1 is LNHDA, CDR2 SQIVND, per germline (reference sequence). Trimming removed 2 bases from V and 2 bases from J, with 9 bases in between. The CDR3 extends over 14 amino acids. CDR3 bases: TGTGCCAGTAGTATACGGTCCGAAAACTATGGCTACACCTTC. It encodes CASSIRSENYGYTF.

This clone was detected only a few times. The V gene is TRBV7-9, the J gene TRBJ1-1, with 11 bases lining up with TRBD1. There are 16 residues in the CDR3. J gave up 1 base and V 4 bases, and 5 bases lay outside the gene matches. Germline V CDR1 and CDR2: SEHNR, FQNEAQ (reference sequence). CDR3 coding DNA: TGTGCCAGCAGCTCGCGGACAGGGGGCCCGAACACTGAAGCTTTCTTT. Protein: CASSSRTGGPNTEAFF. Full variable domain (missing parts from reference TRBV7-9 and TRBJ1-1): DTGVSQNPRHKITKRGQNVTFRCDPISEHNRLYWYRQTLGQGPEFLTYFQNEAQLEKSRLLSDRFSAERPKGSFSTLEIQRTEQGDSAMYLCASSSRTGGPNTEAFFGQGTRLTVV.

The CDR3 bases are TGTGCCAGCTCACCAGCTAGCGGGGTCGCCTACGAGCAGTACTTC. Amino acid sequence: CASSPASGVAYEQYF. V and J are TRBV18 and TRBJ2-7; 9 positions match TRBD2. Germline CDR1 and CDR2: KGHSH and LQKENI. The CDR3 is 15 residues long. Losses at the gene ends were 2 bases for V and 2 bases for J; bases not matched to a gene: 4.